The clone carrying this T cell receptor (beta chain) was detected many times. These data belong to a study of Graves' ophthalmopathy and Graves' hyperthyroidism. Trimming removed 2 bases from V and 1 base from J; junction bases left unmatched: 2. CDR1 is SGHVS, CDR2 FQNEAQ, per germline. This CDR3 spans 17 amino acids. Amplified TCR beta CDR3 regions were obtained using RNA transcripts as template. Second-round multiplex PCR followed a first-round RT-PCR using HTBI primers. MiXCR, run by TCRdb on the multiplex PCR reads, gives a single entry per CDR3 protein. This table holds 300,000 to 450,000 distinct CDR3 sequences, 15% to 20% found once.

The source of this sequence is an adult woman with stable Graves' hyperthyroidism. V usage is TRBV7-8 and J usage is TRBJ2-6, with 10 bases matching TRBD1. The sample comprised peripheral blood. In nucleotides, the CDR3 is TGTGCCAGCAGCTTACGGGACAGGGGTTCTGGGGCCAACGTCCTGACTTTC. It yields the protein CASSLRDRGSGANVLTF.